The T cell receptor beta chain described here comes from a study of cytomegalovirus exposure and HLA in healthy donors. General study points: TCR sequences were mostly rare, though some public TCRs occurred in many donors. A later analysis reportedly found that, within productive TCRs, an Asian-associated ancestry cluster had fewer N-insertions than the mean observed across the roughly 630 donors. HLA-A and HLA-B allele assignments for most subjects were reportedly predicted accurately using TCR beta sequences.

Primers: 60 Vbeta forward and 13 Jbeta reverse. Here immunoSEQ multiplex PCR was the method, and the copy in TCRdb shows in-frame clones only, minus some. The table includes 60,000 or so clones, 77% detected once. Nominally healthy donors provided the samples, though records likely missed some immune exposures. The CDR3 consists of 16 residues. CDR1 and CDR2 (germline): SGHRS, YFSETQ. V dropped 0 bases and J dropped 4; count of bases not matched to a gene: 3. With respect to this clone: What it recognizes is unknown.

Sequencing was performed on PBMCs. The rearrangement uses TRBV5-1 and TRBJ2-1, with TRBD2 matching over 11 bases. The source is a woman between 35 and 50 years old in good health and CMV-seropositive. This chain's CDR3 is CASSLELAGGYNEQFF. For the CDR3, the DNA is TGCGCCAGCAGCTTGGAGTTAGCGGGAGGGTACAATGAGCAGTTCTTC.